The source of this TCR beta chain is a study of T cell changes during pregnancy in multiple sclerosis. Germline assignment: CDR1 SGHTA and CDR2 FQGTGA. V was pared by 8 bases and J by 0 bases, with 9 bases of the junction left unmatched. The CDR3 sequence is 15 residues long. The table came from immunoSEQ multiplex PCR; TCRdb's copy has only in-frame clones and leaves some out. The sample holds 25,000 to 35,000 clones, almost 90% seen once. V is TRBV7-3 and J is TRBJ1-1, with TRBD1 matching over 7 bases. Sequencing was performed on CD4+ T cells from peripheral blood mononuclear cells, taken in the first trimester of pregnancy. This TCR derives from a female donor in good health, enrolled as a control in a pregnancy study. The CDR3 DNA reads as TGTGCCAGCCAAGACAGGGTCGGTCTGAACACTGAAGCTTTCTTT. It encodes CASQDRVGLNTEAFF.